The 21 T cell receptor beta chains presented below share a single source sample, sequenced in a study of shared clonotypes between healthy human individuals. Only in-frame clones appear in the TCRdb table, and some are missing; sequencing was by immunoSEQ multiplex PCR. The repertoire holds some 2,500,000 clones, with approximately 93% as singletons. Source material: naive CD4+ T cells from PBMCs. The sample's subset: CD45RA+ positively selected. The source is a man between 18 and 29 years old in good health. Some clones in this sample may be carry-over from other donors' samples.

V and J are TRBV6-6 and TRBJ2-7; possibly TRBD2 for D (6 bases). The length of the CDR3 is 15 residues. V was shortened by 4 bases and J by 6 bases, with 19 bases between the two germline ends. CDR1 is MNHNY and CDR2 is SVGAGI in the germline V gene (reference sequence). The CDR3 here is CASSFGNPTSFEQYF. The DNA for the CDR3 is TGTGCCAGCAGTTTCGGGAATCCTACTAGCTTCGAGCAGTACTTC.

This rearrangement joins TRBV28 to TRBJ2-7; a possible D gene is TRBD2 (5 bases). Germline lookup yields CDR1 MDHEN and CDR2 SYDVKM. The CDR3 contains 13 residues. With 6 bases removed from V and 3 bases from J, the gap between germline ends came to 12 bases. The DNA of the CDR3 is TGTGCCAGCAGCCCTGGACGGGACTACGAGCAGTACTTC. Its protein product is CASSPGRDYEQYF.

This clone has only one observation. The chain couples TRBV7-3 to TRBJ2-2; 15 nucleotides line up with TRBD2. CDR1 is SGHTA, CDR2 FQGTGA, per germline. V gave up 0 bases and J gave up 6 bases; unmatched junction bases: 5. This CDR3 comprises 18 residues. CDR3 nucleotides: TGTGCCAGCAGCTTAACGGGACTAGCGGGAGGTGGAGCCGGGGAGCTGTTTTTT. It specifies CASSLTGLAGGGAGELFF. Supplemented by reference TRBV7-3 and TRBJ2-2, the full variable domain reads GAGVSQTPSNKVTEKGKYVELRCDPISGHTALYWYRQSLGQGPEFLIYFQGTGAADDSGLPNDRFFAVRPEGSVSTLKIQRTERGDSAVYLCASSLTGLAGGGAGELFFGEGSRLTVL.

The chain recombines TRBV29-1 with TRBJ1-2; the match to TRBD1 covers 8 bases. V lost 4 bases to trimming and J lost 6 bases; unmatched junction nucleotides: 7. CDR3 length: 13 residues. Looked up from germline, CDR1 is SQVTM and CDR2 is ANQGSEA. CDR3 region: CSVVNRGYHGYTF. The CDR3 DNA follows: TGCAGCGTTGTTAACAGGGGGTATCATGGCTACACCTTC.

The genes are TRBV7-2 and TRBJ2-7, with TRBD2 matching over 7 bases. V shed 5 bases, J shed 9 bases, and the junction held 16 bases outside the gene matches. Germline V gene lookup returns CDR1 SGHTA and CDR2 FQGNSA. This CDR3 has 15 amino acids. In DNA form, the CDR3 reads TGTGCCAGCAGCCGAGAAAAGATCAGGGAGGGTCGGCAGTACTTC. Its protein is CASSREKIREGRQYF.

V and J are TRBV11-2 and TRBJ1-5, with D possibly matching TRBD1 (6 bases). Germline CDR1 and CDR2: SGHAT and FQNNGV. This CDR3 comprises 17 residues. V was shortened by 3 bases and J by 6 bases, with 21 bases between the two germline ends. CDR3 bases: TGTGCCAGCAGCTTCGGGAAGGTCGGACAGCGGGTTCAGCCCCAGCATTTT. It encodes CASSFGKVGQRVQPQHF.

The CDR3 sequence: CASSLFSSGANVLTF. The CDR3 DNA follows: TGTGCCAGCAGCTTATTTTCCTCTGGGGCCAACGTCCTGACTTTC. J is TRBJ2-6 and V is TRBV7-3; no clear D. The CDR3 contains 15 residues. Germline V gene sequence: CDR1 SGHTA, CDR2 FQGTGA. V gave up 2 bases and J gave up 0 bases, with 5 bases separating them.

The chain has TRBV7-2 and TRBJ2-1; 8 positions agree with TRBD2. The CDR3 covers 15 residues. The germline gives CDR1 SGHTA, CDR2 FQGNSA. V trimming: 6 bases; J trimming: 2 bases; junction bases outside the gene matches: 6. The CDR3 region is CASRPGGAAYNEQFF. DNA for the CDR3: TGTGCCAGCAGGCCCGGGGGGGCTGCCTACAATGAGCAGTTCTTC.

The chain links TRBV27 to TRBJ1-1, with a weak D call TRBD1 (5 bases). Germline CDR1 is MNHEY and CDR2 is SMNVEV (reference sequence). CDR3 size: 16 residues. V lost 1 base and J 1 base, leaving 13 bases between the germline ends. CDR3 protein: CASSLYRAGRNTEAFF. In nucleotides, the CDR3 is TGTGCCAGCAGTTTATATCGGGCAGGGAGGAACACTGAAGCTTTCTTT.

This clone was detected only once. The V call is TRBV28, the J call TRBJ2-3, with a weak D call TRBD1 (6 bases). V was trimmed by 6 bases and J by 5 bases, leaving 15 bases between them. Germline CDR1 and CDR2: MDHEN and SYDVKM. The CDR3 contains 14 residues. CDR3 residues: CASSQKLQGDTQYF. The CDR3 bases are TGTGCCAGCAGCCAAAAATTACAGGGAGATACGCAGTATTTT.

The gene calls are TRBV6-1 and TRBJ2-7, with unresolved D. The CDR3 has 16 residues. V lost 2 bases and J lost 6, with 20 bases in between. Germline CDR1 MNHNS, CDR2 SASEGT. In nucleotides, the CDR3 is TGTGCCAGCAGTGAAATTCGGTGGGTTTTGGGTGGCGAGCAGTACTTC. Protein product: CASSEIRWVLGGEQYF.

The V gene is TRBV7-9, the J gene TRBJ2-1; D perhaps matches TRBD2 (6 bases). This CDR3 is 14 amino acids long. Germline V lookup: CDR1 SEHNR, CDR2 FQNEAQ (reference sequence). Trimming removed 1 base from V and 6 bases from J, with 10 bases in between. The CDR3 sequence is CASSLVRRGNEQFF. The CDR3 bases are TGTGCCAGCAGCTTAGTGCGGAGGGGCAATGAGCAGTTCTTC.

This clone has a single count. The rearrangement uses TRBV6-5 and TRBJ2-5; 12 positions match TRBD2. The junction had 6 bases not matched to a gene; V was cut back by 8 bases and J by 5 bases. The CDR3 extends over 14 amino acids. CDR1 and CDR2 from the germline V gene are MNHEY and SVGAGI. For the CDR3, the DNA is TGTGCCAGCCGACTAGCGGGAGCCGGGGAGACCCAGTACTTC. Its translation is CASRLAGAGETQYF.

In the case of this clone: Other DNA sequences from this sample encode an identical CDR3 as well. This sequence joins TRBV5-1 and TRBJ1-1; D perhaps matches TRBD1 (5 bases). Trimming removed 0 bases at V and 2 bases at J, with 8 bases between. The CDR3 is 14 residues long. From germline, CDR1 is SGHRS and CDR2 YFSETQ. The CDR3 sequence is CASSLAGGNTEAFF. CDR3 nucleotide sequence: TGCGCCAGCAGCTTGGCCGGGGGTAACACTGAAGCTTTCTTT.

The chain couples TRBV7-6 to TRBJ1-6; 8 nucleotides match TRBD1. From germline, CDR1 is SGHVS and CDR2 FNYEAQ. The CDR3 has 16 amino acids. The J segment lost 7 bases and the V segment lost 4 bases, leaving 9 bases of the junction unmatched. CDR3 bases: TGTGCCAGCAGCTCCAGCCCCGGGACAGGAAATTCACCCCTCCACTTT. It codes for CASSSSPGTGNSPLHF.

The chain combines TRBV5-4 with TRBJ2-7, with 10 nucleotides matching TRBD2. This CDR3 region has 15 residues. The junction had 7 bases not matched to a gene; V was cut back by 3 bases and J by 4 bases. Germline V CDR1 and CDR2: SGHNT, YYREEE (reference sequence). The CDR3 bases are TGTGCCAGCAGCTCGCAGCGGGAGGGCCTTTACGAGCAGTACTTC. It yields the protein CASSSQREGLYEQYF.

The chain recombines TRBV27 with TRBJ2-7; the D is unclear. Deletions cut 7 bases from V and 0 bases from J, with 13 bases between. Germline assignment: CDR1 MNHEY and CDR2 SMNVEV (reference sequence). This CDR3 contains 14 residues. The CDR3 region is CASKNWRHSYEQYF. The CDR3 nucleotides read TGTGCCAGCAAGAATTGGCGGCACTCCTACGAGCAGTACTTC.

The genes are TRBV5-4 and TRBJ2-6, with 7 bases lining up with TRBD2. CDR3 size: 18 residues. CDR1 and CDR2 from the germline V gene are SGHNT and YYREEE (reference sequence). V dropped 2 bases and J dropped 0; count of bases not matched to a gene: 8. CDR3 in amino acids: CASSLGAGDSSGANVLTF. In nucleotides, the CDR3 is TGTGCCAGCAGCTTAGGCGCGGGAGACAGCTCTGGGGCCAACGTCCTGACTTTC.

This clone was found once. The V call is TRBV7-2, the J call TRBJ2-1; D remains unclear. This CDR3 region has 15 residues. V was trimmed by 5 bases and J by 2 bases, leaving 13 bases between them. Germline CDR1 reads SGHTA; CDR2 reads FQGNSA. This chain's CDR3 is CASSPTSTTYNEQFF. CDR3 DNA sequence: TGTGCCAGCAGCCCAACATCCACAACCTACAATGAGCAGTTCTTC.

The CDR3 reads CASSQPPTYTDTQYF. The CDR3 DNA sequence: TGCGCCAGCAGCCAACCCCCGACTTACACAGATACGCAGTATTTT. The V gene is TRBV4-1, the J gene TRBJ2-3; D unclear. Germline loops: CDR1 MGHRA, CDR2 YSYEKL. V was clipped by 2 bases and J by 2 bases, with 11 bases between them. The CDR3 spans 15 residues.

V usage is TRBV18 and J usage is TRBJ2-1, with 9 bases matching TRBD1. V shed 2 bases and J 6 bases; nucleotides not matched to a gene: 8. Germline CDR1 KGHSH, CDR2 LQKENI. The CDR3 length is 16 residues. CDR3 in amino acids: CASSPRAGQGGNEQFF. CDR3 nucleotide sequence: TGTGCCAGCTCACCAAGAGCGGGACAGGGTGGCAATGAGCAGTTCTTC.